The 5 T cell receptor beta chains below all came from one sample that was sequenced in a study of T cell repertoires in cytomegalovirus infection. These TCRs are of unknown antigen specificity. TCRdb reprocessed the reads via MiXCR and lists one record per CDR3 protein. The profile shows approximately 770,000 distinct CDR3 sequences, 25% to 35% of them singletons. This sample comprised cultured CD8+ T cells from PBMCs, obtained from culture after CMV antigen stimulation. The receptors come from a human donor in good health (CMV status not recorded). Some clones in this sample may be carry-over from other donors' samples.

The V and J genes are TRBV6-8 and TRBJ2-3; possibly TRBD1 for D (5 bases). Trimming left V 6 bases short and J 8 bases short, with 21 bases between. The CDR3 is 15 residues long. Per the germline V gene, CDR1 is MNHGY and CDR2 is SAAAGT. This CDR3 is CASSPSTGDWGTQYF. The CDR3 region has the DNA TGTGCCAGCAGCCCATCTACAGGAGATTGGGGTACGCAGTATTTT.

The rearrangement links TRBV10-3 to TRBJ1-2; 7 positions agree with TRBD1. Germline V lookup: CDR1 ENHRY, CDR2 SYGVKD. Germline trimming cut 0 bases from V and 1 base from J; bases unmatched to any gene: 11. The CDR3 length is 18 residues. The CDR3 nucleotides are TGTGCCATCAGTGAGTCGCGGAGAGGGGGCCAGAGTAACTATGGCTACACCTTC. Encoded protein: CAISESRRGGQSNYGYTF.

This clonotype was picked up a small number of times. V usage is TRBV10-3 and J usage is TRBJ2-7; TRBD2 aligns across 7 bases. The CDR3 spans 15 residues. Trimming cost V 0 bases and J 4 bases; bases outside gene matches: 6. Germline V gene lookup returns CDR1 ENHRY and CDR2 SYGVKD. The CDR3 protein is CAISESTGTKYEQYV. The CDR3 DNA sequence: TGTGCCATCAGTGAGTCGACTGGGACTAAGTACGAGCAGTACGTC.

The chain combines TRBV6-1 with TRBJ2-1, with 9 bases lining up with TRBD2. Losses at the gene ends were 4 bases for V and 1 base for J; bases not matched to a gene: 5. CDR1 is MNHNS, CDR2 SASEGT, per germline. This CDR3 contains 16 residues. In DNA form, the CDR3 reads TGTGCCAGCAGTGCTCTTGCGGGGGGGTCCTACAATGAGCAGTTCTTC. It specifies CASSALAGGSYNEQFF.

The rearrangement joins TRBV9 to TRBJ1-1, with TRBD1 identical over 11 bases. The CDR3 contains 18 residues. Per the germline V gene, CDR1 is SGDLS and CDR2 is YYNGEE. Trimming took 3 bases from V and 2 from J; bases not matched to a gene: 12. For the CDR3, the DNA is TGTGCCAGCAGCGGGACCGTGGACAGGGGGCCACTTAACACTGAAGCTTTCTTT. Translation gives CASSGTVDRGPLNTEAFF.